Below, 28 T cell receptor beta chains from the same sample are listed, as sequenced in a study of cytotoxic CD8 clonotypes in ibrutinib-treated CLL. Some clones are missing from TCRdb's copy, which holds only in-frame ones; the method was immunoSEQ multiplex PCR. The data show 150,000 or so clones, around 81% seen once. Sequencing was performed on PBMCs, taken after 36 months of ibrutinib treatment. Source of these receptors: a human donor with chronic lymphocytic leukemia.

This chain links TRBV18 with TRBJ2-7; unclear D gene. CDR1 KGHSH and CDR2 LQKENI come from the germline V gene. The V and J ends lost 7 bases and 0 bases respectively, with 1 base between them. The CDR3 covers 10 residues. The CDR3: CASYSYEQYF. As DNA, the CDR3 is TGTGCCAGCTACTCCTACGAGCAGTACTTC.

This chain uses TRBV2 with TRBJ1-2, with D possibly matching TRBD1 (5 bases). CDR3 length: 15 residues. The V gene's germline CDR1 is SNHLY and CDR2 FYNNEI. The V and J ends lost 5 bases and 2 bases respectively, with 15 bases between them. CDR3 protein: CASSYPQTENYGYTF. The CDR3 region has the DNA TGTGCCAGCAGTTACCCCCAGACAGAAAACTATGGCTACACCTTC. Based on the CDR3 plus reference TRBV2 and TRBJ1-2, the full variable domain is EPEVTQTPSHQVTQMGQEVILRCVPISNHLYFYWYRQILGQKVEFLVSFYNNEISEKSEIFDDQFSVERPDGSNFTLKIRSTKLEDSAMYFCASSYPQTENYGYTFGSGTRLTVV.

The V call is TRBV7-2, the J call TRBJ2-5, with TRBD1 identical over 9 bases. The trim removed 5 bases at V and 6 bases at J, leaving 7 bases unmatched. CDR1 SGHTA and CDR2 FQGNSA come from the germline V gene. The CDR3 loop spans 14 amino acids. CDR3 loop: CASSAGTGLKTQYF. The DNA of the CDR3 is TGTGCCAGCAGCGCCGGGACAGGGTTGAAGACCCAGTACTTC.

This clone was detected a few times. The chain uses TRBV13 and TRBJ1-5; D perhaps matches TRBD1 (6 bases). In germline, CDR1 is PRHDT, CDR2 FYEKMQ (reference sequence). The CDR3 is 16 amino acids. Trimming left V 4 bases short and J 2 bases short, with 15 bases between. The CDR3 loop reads CASSSASGAGNQPQHF. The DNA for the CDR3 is TGTGCCAGCAGCTCAGCCTCAGGGGCCGGCAATCAGCCCCAGCATTTT.

CDR3 sequence: CASSIGTGTAYEQYF. The CDR3 coding sequence is TGTGCCAGTAGTATAGGAACCGGGACGGCCTACGAGCAGTACTTC. V is TRBV19 and J is TRBJ2-7; D possibly uses TRBD1 or TRBD2 (5 bases each). Germline V gene lookup returns CDR1 LNHDA and CDR2 SQIVND (reference sequence). The CDR3 totals 15 residues. V lost 1 base and J lost 2, with 12 bases in between.

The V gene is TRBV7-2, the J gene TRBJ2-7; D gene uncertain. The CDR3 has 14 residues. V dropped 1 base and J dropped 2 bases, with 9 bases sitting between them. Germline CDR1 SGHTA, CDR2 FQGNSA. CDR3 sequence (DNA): TGTGCCAGCAGCTTAGATCCATCACCCTACGAGCAGTACTTC. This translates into CASSLDPSPYEQYF.

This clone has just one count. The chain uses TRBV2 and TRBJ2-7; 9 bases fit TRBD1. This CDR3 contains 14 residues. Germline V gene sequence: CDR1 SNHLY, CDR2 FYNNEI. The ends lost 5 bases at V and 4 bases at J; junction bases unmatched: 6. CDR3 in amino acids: CASSPGQGSYEQYF. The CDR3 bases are TGTGCCAGCAGTCCGGGACAGGGTAGTTACGAGCAGTACTTC.

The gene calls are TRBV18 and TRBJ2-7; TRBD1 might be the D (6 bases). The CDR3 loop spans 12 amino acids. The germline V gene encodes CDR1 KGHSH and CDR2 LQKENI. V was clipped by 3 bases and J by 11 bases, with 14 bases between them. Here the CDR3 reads CASSPRQAEEYF. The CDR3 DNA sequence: TGTGCCAGCTCACCCCGACAGGCGGAGGAGTACTTC.

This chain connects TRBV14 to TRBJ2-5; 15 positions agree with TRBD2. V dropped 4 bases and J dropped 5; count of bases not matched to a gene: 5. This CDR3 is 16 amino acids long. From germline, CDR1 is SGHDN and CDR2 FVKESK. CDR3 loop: CASSPGLAGGLETQYF. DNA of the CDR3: TGTGCCAGCAGCCCGGGACTAGCGGGAGGTTTGGAGACCCAGTACTTC. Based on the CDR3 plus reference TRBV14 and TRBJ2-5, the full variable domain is EAGVTQFPSHSVIEKGQTVTLRCDPISGHDNLYWYRRVMGKEIKFLLHFVKESKQDESGMPNNRFLAERTGGTYSTLKVQPAELEDSGVYFCASSPGLAGGLETQYFGPGTRLLVL.

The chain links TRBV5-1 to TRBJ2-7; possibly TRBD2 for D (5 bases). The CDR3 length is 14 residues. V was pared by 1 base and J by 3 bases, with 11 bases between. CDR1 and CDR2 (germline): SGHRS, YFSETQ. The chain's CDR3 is CASSLTAEGYEQYF. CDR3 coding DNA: TGCGCCAGCAGCTTGACGGCTGAGGGCTACGAGCAGTACTTC.

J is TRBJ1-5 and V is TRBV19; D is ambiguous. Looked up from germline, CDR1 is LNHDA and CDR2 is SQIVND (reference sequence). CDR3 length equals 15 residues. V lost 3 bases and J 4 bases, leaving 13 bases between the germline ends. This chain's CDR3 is CASSMSGYGNQPQHF. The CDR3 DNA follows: TGTGCCAGTAGTATGTCGGGATATGGGAATCAGCCCCAGCATTTT.

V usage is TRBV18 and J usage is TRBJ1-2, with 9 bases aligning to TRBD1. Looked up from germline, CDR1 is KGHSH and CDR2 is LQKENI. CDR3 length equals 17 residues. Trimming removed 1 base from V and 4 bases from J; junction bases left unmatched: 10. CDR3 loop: CASSPLSGTGTVYGYTF. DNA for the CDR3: TGTGCCAGCTCACCACTATCCGGGACAGGGACCGTCTATGGCTACACCTTC.

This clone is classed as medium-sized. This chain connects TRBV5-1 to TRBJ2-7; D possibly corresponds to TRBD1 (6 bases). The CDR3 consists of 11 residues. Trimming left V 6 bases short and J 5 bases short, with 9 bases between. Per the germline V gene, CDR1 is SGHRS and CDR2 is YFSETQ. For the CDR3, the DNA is TGCGCCAGCACAACAGGGAACGAGCAGTACTTC. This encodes CASTTGNEQYF. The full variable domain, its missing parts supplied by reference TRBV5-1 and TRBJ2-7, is KAGVTQTPRYLIKTRGQQVTLSCSPISGHRSVSWYQQTPGQGLQFLFEYFSETQRNKGNFPGRFSGRQFSNSRSEMNVSTLELGDSALYLCASTTGNEQYFGPGTRLTVT.

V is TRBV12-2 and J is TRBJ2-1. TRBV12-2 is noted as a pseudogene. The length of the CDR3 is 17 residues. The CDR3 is CASRPSPHGSSYNEQFF. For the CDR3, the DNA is TGTGCAAGTCGCCCCTCCCCCCACGGAAGCTCCTACAATGAGCAGTTCTTC.

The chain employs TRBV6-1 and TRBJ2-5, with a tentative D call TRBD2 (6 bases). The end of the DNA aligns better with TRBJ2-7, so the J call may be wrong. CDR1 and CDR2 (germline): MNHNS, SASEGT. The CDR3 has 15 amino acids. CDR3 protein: CASSEIGDFQYEQYF. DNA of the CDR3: TGTGCCAGCAGTGAAATTGGGGACTTTCAATACGAGCAGTACTTC.

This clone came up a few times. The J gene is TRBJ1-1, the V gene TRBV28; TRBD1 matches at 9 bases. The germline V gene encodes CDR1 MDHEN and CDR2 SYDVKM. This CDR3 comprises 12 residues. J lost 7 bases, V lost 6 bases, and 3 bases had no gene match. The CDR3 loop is CASRGQGLEAFF. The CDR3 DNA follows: TGTGCCAGCAGGGGACAGGGTCTTGAAGCTTTCTTT.

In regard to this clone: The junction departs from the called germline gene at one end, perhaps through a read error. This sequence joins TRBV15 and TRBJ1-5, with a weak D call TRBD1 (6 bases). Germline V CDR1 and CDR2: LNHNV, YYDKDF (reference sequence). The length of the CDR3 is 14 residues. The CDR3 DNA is TGTGCCACCAGCAGAGATACAGGGCCCACAACGGACGAATTT. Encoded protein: CATSRDTGPTTDEF.

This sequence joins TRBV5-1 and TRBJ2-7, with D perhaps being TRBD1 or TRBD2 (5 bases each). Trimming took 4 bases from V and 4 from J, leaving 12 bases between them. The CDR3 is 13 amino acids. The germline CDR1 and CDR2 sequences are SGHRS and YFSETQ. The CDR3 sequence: CASSLGGGYEQYF. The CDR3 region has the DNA TGCGCCAGCAGCCTTGGTGGGGGTTACGAGCAGTACTTC.

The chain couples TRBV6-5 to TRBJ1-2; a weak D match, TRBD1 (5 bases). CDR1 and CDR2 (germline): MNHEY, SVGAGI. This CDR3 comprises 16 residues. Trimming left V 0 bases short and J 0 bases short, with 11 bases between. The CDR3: CASSYSNFRANYGYTF. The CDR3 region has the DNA TGTGCCAGCAGTTACTCGAATTTCAGGGCTAACTATGGCTACACCTTC.

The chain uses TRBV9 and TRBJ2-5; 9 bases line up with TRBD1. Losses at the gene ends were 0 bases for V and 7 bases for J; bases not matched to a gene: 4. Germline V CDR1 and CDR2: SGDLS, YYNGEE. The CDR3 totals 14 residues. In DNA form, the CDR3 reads TGTGCCAGCAGCGTAGAGGGACAGGGTGGGACCCAGTACTTC. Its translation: CASSVEGQGGTQYF. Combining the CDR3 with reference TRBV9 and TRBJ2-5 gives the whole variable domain DSGVTQTPKHLITATGQRVTLRCSPRSGDLSVYWYQQSLDQGLQFLIQYYNGEERAKGNILERFSAQQFPDLHSELNLSSLELGDSALYFCASSVEGQGGTQYFGPGTRLLVL.

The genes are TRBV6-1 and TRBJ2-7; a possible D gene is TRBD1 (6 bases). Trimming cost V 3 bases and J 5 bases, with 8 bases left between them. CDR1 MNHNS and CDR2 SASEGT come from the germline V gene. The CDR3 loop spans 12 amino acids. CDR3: CASSERDNEQYF. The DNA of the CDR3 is TGTGCCAGCAGTGAGAGGGACAACGAGCAGTACTTC.

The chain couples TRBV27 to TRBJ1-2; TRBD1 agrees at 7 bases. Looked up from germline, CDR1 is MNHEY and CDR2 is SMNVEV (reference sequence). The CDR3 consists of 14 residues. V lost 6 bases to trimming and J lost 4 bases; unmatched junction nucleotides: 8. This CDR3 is CASRLSQGIYGYTF. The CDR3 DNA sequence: TGTGCCAGCAGACTGTCACAGGGGATCTATGGCTACACCTTC.

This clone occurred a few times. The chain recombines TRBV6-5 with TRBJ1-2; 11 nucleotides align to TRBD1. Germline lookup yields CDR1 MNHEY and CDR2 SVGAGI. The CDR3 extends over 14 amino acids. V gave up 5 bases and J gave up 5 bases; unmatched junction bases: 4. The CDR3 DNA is TGTGCCAGCAGTAGAGGACAGGGGGCGTATGGCTACACCTTC. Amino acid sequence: CASSRGQGAYGYTF.

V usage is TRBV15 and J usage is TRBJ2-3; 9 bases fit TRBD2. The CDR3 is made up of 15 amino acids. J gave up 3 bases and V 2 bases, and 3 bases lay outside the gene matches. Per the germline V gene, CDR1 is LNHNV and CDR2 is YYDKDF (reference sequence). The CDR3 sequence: CATSRWGLATDTQYF. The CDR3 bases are TGTGCCACCAGCAGATGGGGACTAGCAACAGATACGCAGTATTTT.

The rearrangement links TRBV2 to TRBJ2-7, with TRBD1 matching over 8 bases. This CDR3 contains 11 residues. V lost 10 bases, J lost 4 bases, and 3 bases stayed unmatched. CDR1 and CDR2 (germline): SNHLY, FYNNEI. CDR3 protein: CATGQGYEQYF. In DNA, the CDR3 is TGTGCCACAGGACAGGGTTACGAGCAGTACTTC.

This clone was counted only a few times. The CDR3 DNA follows: TGTGCCAGCAGCTTAGGACAGGGGAGATTCGGCTACACCTTC. It translates to CASSLGQGRFGYTF. This rearrangement joins TRBV7-6 to TRBJ1-2; TRBD1 matches 8 bases. After removal of 1 base from V and 8 bases from J, the junction contained 6 bases not matched to a gene. Germline CDR1 SGHVS, CDR2 FNYEAQ. The CDR3 length is 14 residues.

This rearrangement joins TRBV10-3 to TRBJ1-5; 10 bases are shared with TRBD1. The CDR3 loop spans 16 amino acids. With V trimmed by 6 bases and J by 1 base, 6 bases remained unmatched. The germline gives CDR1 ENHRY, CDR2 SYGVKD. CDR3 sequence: CAISEDRGISNQPQHF. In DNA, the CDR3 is TGTGCCATCAGCGAGGACAGGGGGATAAGCAATCAGCCCCAGCATTTT.

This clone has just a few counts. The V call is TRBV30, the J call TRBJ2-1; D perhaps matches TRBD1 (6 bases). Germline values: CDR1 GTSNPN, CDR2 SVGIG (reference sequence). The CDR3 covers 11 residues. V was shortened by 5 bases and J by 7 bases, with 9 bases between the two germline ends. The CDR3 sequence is CAWEQGNEQFF. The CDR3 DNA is TGTGCCTGGGAACAGGGAAATGAGCAGTTCTTC. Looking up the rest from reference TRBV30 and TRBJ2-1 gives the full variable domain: SQTIHQWPATLVQPVGSPLSLECTVEGTSNPNLYWYRQAAGRGLQLLFYSVGIGQISSEVPQNLSASRPQDRQFILSSKKLLLSDSGFYLCAWEQGNEQFFGPGTRLTVL.